The 7 T cell receptor beta chains reported below all come from one sample, sequenced in a study of blood T cell repertoires in COVID-19. Repertoires were generated with immunoSEQ multiplex PCR, while TCRdb's copy carries only in-frame clones and drops some. The sample gives roughly 90,000 clones, approximately 85% of which show up once; approximately 3% is in the top ten. The sequenced sample was peripheral blood. These receptors were obtained from a woman at least 80 years old with COVID-19, enrolled during active disease.

The chain recombines TRBV10-1 with TRBJ2-7, with 7 bases matching TRBD1. The CDR3 extends over 14 amino acids. V dropped 5 bases and J dropped 2; count of bases not matched to a gene: 6. Per germline, CDR1 WNHNN and CDR2 SYGVQD (reference sequence). This chain's CDR3 is CASSTGQPPYEQYF. The DNA of the CDR3 is TGCGCCAGCAGTACGGGACAGCCACCCTACGAGCAGTACTTC.

This chain links TRBV9 with TRBJ2-5; D call uncertain. Between the trimmed V and J ends, which lost 3 bases and 4 bases, there was a span of 13 bases. From germline, CDR1 is SGDLS and CDR2 YYNGEE. CDR3 size: 14 residues. The CDR3 DNA reads TGTGCCAGCAGCGCAGGCCCGGTAGGAGAGACCCAGTACTTC. It translates to CASSAGPVGETQYF.

This clone was counted only a few times. The rearrangement links TRBV12-3 or TRBV12-4 to TRBJ1-6; unclear D gene. The V gene lost 4 bases and the J gene lost 9 bases, with 10 bases spanning the gap. The CDR3 loop spans 13 amino acids. The CDR3 DNA reads TGTGCCAGCAGTTCCAACATAATTTCACCCCTCCACTTT. Translating gives CASSSNIISPLHF.

The CDR3 coding sequence is TGCGCCAGCAGCTTGGGAGCGGGAGTGATCTACAATGAGCAGTTCTTC. It yields the protein CASSLGAGVIYNEQFF. V and J are TRBV5-1 and TRBJ2-1, with 8 bases fitting TRBD2. Germline V lookup: CDR1 SGHRS, CDR2 YFSETQ. J gave up 3 bases and V 0 bases, and 5 bases lay outside the gene matches. This CDR3 spans 16 amino acids.

The CDR3 DNA sequence: TGTGCCAGTACCCTAGGGGCCTACTCTGGAAACACCATATATTTT. Amino acid sequence: CASTLGAYSGNTIYF. This chain joins TRBV19 and TRBJ1-3, with TRBD1 as a possible D gene (5 bases). Germline CDR1 reads LNHDA; CDR2 reads SQIVND (reference sequence). Trimming stripped 7 bases from V and 0 bases from J, with 13 bases between. CDR3 size: 15 residues. Supplemented by reference TRBV19 and TRBJ1-3, the full variable domain reads DGGITQSPKYLFRKEGQNVTLSCEQNLNHDAMYWYRQDPGQGLRLIYYSQIVNDFQKGDIAEGYSVSREKKESFPLTVTSAQKNPTAFYLCASTLGAYSGNTIYFGEGSWLTVV.

The chain joins TRBV11-2 to TRBJ2-7, with 9 bases aligning to TRBD2. CDR3 size: 15 residues. With 6 bases clipped from V and 2 bases from J, the junction kept 8 bases outside the gene matches. Germline CDR1 reads SGHAT; CDR2 reads FQNNGV. The CDR3 is CASSYLAGAAYEQYF. The CDR3 DNA is TGTGCCAGCAGTTATTTAGCGGGGGCGGCCTACGAGCAGTACTTC.

This clone was detected once. V is TRBV30 and J is TRBJ1-5; D might be TRBD1 (6 bases). This CDR3 has 15 residues. V was clipped by 0 bases and J by 0 bases, with 9 bases between them. Germline CDR1 reads GTSNPN; CDR2 reads SVGIG (reference sequence). CDR3 sequence: CAWSVRGGSNQPQHF. The CDR3 coding sequence is TGTGCCTGGAGTGTCCGAGGGGGTAGCAATCAGCCCCAGCATTTT.